What follows are 24 T cell receptor beta chains derived from one specimen sequenced in a study of T cell responses to AZD1222 COVID-19 vaccine. The assay was immunoSEQ multiplex PCR, and TCRdb's table has in-frame clones only and misses some. Of about 130,000 clones listed, roughly 93% were seen once; the top ten hold around 1%. This specimen consisted of peripheral blood, obtained 28 days after the second AZD1222 dose. All receptors come from an adult who received the AZD1222 COVID-19 vaccine.

This clone was observed once. The V and J genes are TRBV3-1 (or the pseudogene TRBV3-2) and TRBJ1-2; tentative D call: TRBD1 (6 bases). The CDR3 is 14 amino acids. Germline V lookup: CDR1 LGHDT, CDR2 YNNKEL (reference sequence). Trimming took off 1 base at V and 4 bases at J, with 10 bases between the two ends. CDR3 in amino acids: CASSQAGAGYGYTF. CDR3 DNA: TGTGCCAGCAGCCAAGCAGGGGCCGGCTATGGCTACACCTTC.

In the case of this clone: Sequence at one end of the junction differs from germline and may be a read error. V gene TRBV6-5 combines with J gene TRBJ2-7; 8 bases line up with TRBD2. The CDR3 spans 13 residues. Germline CDR1 MNHEY, CDR2 SVGAGI. This CDR3 reads CASSQSLGGLVDF. The CDR3 nucleotides read TGTGCCAGCAGTCAAAGCCTAGGGGGACTAGTAGACTTC.

The rearrangement joins TRBV19 to TRBJ2-2; perhaps TRBD2 as D (6 bases). The CDR3 has 15 amino acids. Trimming left V 3 bases short and J 1 base short, with 9 bases between. Germline V gene lookup returns CDR1 LNHDA and CDR2 SQIVND (reference sequence). The CDR3 reads CASSIFSGNTGELFF. The CDR3, as DNA: TGTGCCAGTAGTATTTTTAGCGGGAACACCGGGGAGCTGTTTTTT.

The V call is TRBV5-8, the J call TRBJ2-2; 8 nucleotides line up with TRBD1. The CDR3 spans 16 residues. Looked up from germline, CDR1 is SGHTS and CDR2 is YDEGEE. Losses at the gene ends were 0 bases for V and 4 bases for J; bases not matched to a gene: 5. The CDR3 sequence: CASSLGRGRVTGELFF. CDR3 in DNA: TGTGCCAGCAGCTTGGGCAGGGGGCGCGTCACCGGGGAGCTGTTTTTT.

The chain combines TRBV19 with TRBJ1-1; possibly TRBD1 for D (5 bases). The V and J ends lost 3 bases and 2 bases respectively, with 10 bases between them. The CDR3 contains 14 residues. CDR1 and CDR2 from the germline V gene are LNHDA and SQIVND (reference sequence). The CDR3 DNA follows: TGTGCCAGTAGTATGGGACGGAAAAACACTGAAGCTTTCTTT. It encodes CASSMGRKNTEAFF.

V and J are TRBV19 and TRBJ1-2; TRBD1 is a possible D gene (6 bases). Trimming removed 2 bases from V and 7 bases from J, with 14 bases in between. CDR1 and CDR2 from the germline V gene are LNHDA and SQIVND (reference sequence). CDR3 length equals 14 residues. As DNA, the CDR3 is TGTGCCAGTAGTATAATGTGGGGGCAGAGTGGCTACACCTTC. Translating it yields CASSIMWGQSGYTF. Full variable domain (missing parts from reference TRBV19 and TRBJ1-2): DGGITQSPKYLFRKEGQNVTLSCEQNLNHDAMYWYRQDPGQGLRLIYYSQIVNDFQKGDIAEGYSVSREKKESFPLTVTSAQKNPTAFYLCASSIMWGQSGYTFGSGTRLTVV.

The chain is built from TRBV6-4 and TRBJ1-1, with D perhaps matching TRBD1 (5 bases). The germline gives CDR1 MRHNA, CDR2 SNTAGT. This CDR3 has 13 amino acids. V dropped 6 bases and J dropped 5 bases, with 13 bases sitting between them. CDR3 DNA: TGTGCCAGCAGCTACCGCCGGGGGACTGAAGCTTTCTTT. This sequence encodes CASSYRRGTEAFF.

The chain recombines TRBV5-1 with TRBJ2-3; the D gene is possibly TRBD2 (6 bases). CDR3 length: 14 amino acids. With 4 bases removed from V and 2 bases from J, the gap between germline ends came to 11 bases. The germline CDR1 and CDR2 sequences are SGHRS and YFSETQ. The CDR3 spells CASSNSGNTDTQYF. DNA for the CDR3: TGCGCCAGCAGCAATAGCGGAAACACAGATACGCAGTATTTT. Together with reference TRBV5-1 and TRBJ2-3, the CDR3 gives the full variable domain: KAGVTQTPRYLIKTRGQQVTLSCSPISGHRSVSWYQQTPGQGLQFLFEYFSETQRNKGNFPGRFSGRQFSNSRSEMNVSTLELGDSALYLCASSNSGNTDTQYFGPGTRLTVL.

This chain uses TRBV24-1 with TRBJ2-3; D is perhaps TRBD1 (6 bases). Between the trimmed V and J ends, which lost 3 bases and 2 bases, there was a span of 11 bases. The CDR3 loop spans 15 amino acids. Germline loops: CDR1 KGHDR, CDR2 SFDVKD. The CDR3 DNA reads as TGTGCCACCAGTGATGCTGGACAGCCCACAGATACGCAGTATTTT. This translates into CATSDAGQPTDTQYF.

V usage is TRBV27 and J usage is TRBJ2-3; D gene unclear. Trimming pared 4 bases from V and 2 bases from J, leaving 4 bases between. The CDR3 has 12 amino acids. Germline V CDR1 and CDR2: MNHEY, SMNVEV (reference sequence). CDR3 in amino acids: CASSYTTDTQYF. The CDR3 DNA reads as TGTGCCAGCAGTTATACCACAGATACGCAGTATTTT.

The genes are TRBV28 and TRBJ1-2, with D perhaps matching TRBD1 (5 bases). V was shortened by 3 bases and J by 2 bases, with 7 bases between the two germline ends. The CDR3 totals 13 residues. Germline V gene data show CDR1 as MDHEN and CDR2 as SYDVKM. CDR3 protein: CASSFGGNYGYTF. The CDR3 nucleotides read TGTGCCAGCAGTTTCGGGGGAAACTATGGCTACACCTTC.

The V and J genes are TRBV27 and TRBJ2-7; 10 nucleotides align to TRBD2. The CDR3 is made up of 15 amino acids. V was clipped by 1 base and J by 7 bases; unmatched bases: 7. CDR1 is MNHEY, CDR2 SMNVEV, per germline (reference sequence). CDR3 residues: CASSLYLAGVYEQYF. CDR3 DNA sequence: TGTGCCAGCAGTTTATACCTAGCGGGAGTCTATGAGCAGTACTTC.

The chain couples TRBV4-2 to TRBJ2-7; the match to TRBD2 covers 11 bases. Germline values: CDR1 LGHNA, CDR2 YNFKEQ. V was pared by 0 bases and J by 7 bases, with 2 bases of the junction left unmatched. The CDR3 is 14 amino acids. The CDR3 loop reads CASSQEGTSGEQYF. The CDR3 DNA is TGTGCCAGCAGCCAAGAAGGGACTAGCGGTGAGCAGTACTTC.

The J gene is TRBJ2-1, the V gene TRBV7-6, with 8 positions matching TRBD2. This CDR3 spans 16 amino acids. Germline V gene lookup returns CDR1 SGHVS and CDR2 FNYEAQ. Trimming removed 1 base from V and 3 bases from J; junction bases left unmatched: 5. The CDR3 is CASSLGPGLGYNEQFF. The DNA for the CDR3 is TGTGCCAGCAGCTTAGGACCGGGACTAGGCTACAATGAGCAGTTCTTC. The complete variable domain, with remaining parts taken from reference TRBV7-6 and TRBJ2-1, reads GAGVSQSPRYKVTKRGQDVALRCDPISGHVSLYWYRQALGQGPEFLTYFNYEAQQDKSGLPNDRFSAERPEGSISTLTIQRTEQRDSAMYRCASSLGPGLGYNEQFFGPGTRLTVL.

This clone was observed once. The chain has TRBV5-4 and TRBJ2-1; 10 bases fit TRBD2. The CDR3 is 15 residues long. V was pared by 4 bases and J by 3 bases, with 4 bases of the junction left unmatched. Germline V gene lookup returns CDR1 SGHNT and CDR2 YYREEE (reference sequence). The CDR3 region has the DNA TGTGCCAGCAGCCTGAGGACTAGCGGCTACAATGAGCAGTTCTTC. Residues: CASSLRTSGYNEQFF. The full variable domain, rest sourced from reference TRBV5-4 and TRBJ2-1, is ETGVTQSPTHLIKTRGQQVTLRCSSQSGHNTVSWYQQALGQGPQFIFQYYREEENGRGNFPPRFSGLQFPNYSSELNVNALELDDSALYLCASSLRTSGYNEQFFGPGTRLTVL.

The rearrangement joins TRBV7-8 to TRBJ1-1, with unresolved D. There are 14 residues in the CDR3. Trimming shortened V by 6 bases and J by 3 bases, and 14 bases separated the two germline ends. Germline values: CDR1 SGHVS, CDR2 FQNEAQ. CDR3 nucleotides: TGTGCCAGCAGTTACCGGGAAATAGACACTGAAGCTTTCTTT. Its protein is CASSYREIDTEAFF.

The chain recombines TRBV5-4 with TRBJ2-7; the match to TRBD2 covers 7 bases. The CDR3 is 15 residues long. Germline assignment: CDR1 SGHNT and CDR2 YYREEE (reference sequence). Trimming at V came to 3 bases and at J to 3 bases, leaving 9 bases not matched to a gene. The CDR3 DNA reads TGTGCCAGCAGCTCAGCACAAGAGCGGGGCTACGAGCAGTACTTC. Its protein is CASSSAQERGYEQYF.

The chain recombines TRBV14 with TRBJ2-1, with a tentative D call TRBD2 (5 bases). The CDR3 sequence is 16 residues long. The germline CDR1 and CDR2 sequences are SGHDN and FVKESK. Trimming removed 1 base at V and 6 bases at J, with 16 bases between. The CDR3 here is CASSQGGEGIRNEQFF. CDR3 bases: TGTGCCAGCAGCCAAGGGGGAGAGGGTATCCGCAATGAGCAGTTCTTC.

This chain joins TRBV18 and TRBJ1-3; 9 nucleotides line up with TRBD1. The length of the CDR3 is 18 residues. The germline V gene has CDR1 KGHSH and CDR2 LQKENI. Trimming cost V 3 bases and J 0 bases; bases outside gene matches: 9. CDR3 residues: CASSPLLQGASSGNTIYF. In DNA, the CDR3 is TGTGCCAGCTCACCGCTATTACAGGGGGCCTCCTCTGGAAACACCATATATTTT. The whole variable domain, remainder taken from reference TRBV18 and TRBJ1-3, is NAGVMQNPRHLVRRRGQEARLRCSPMKGHSHVYWYRQLPEEGLKFMVYLQKENIIDESGMPKERFSAEFPKEGPSILRIQQVVRGDSAAYFCASSPLLQGASSGNTIYFGEGSWLTVV.

The rearrangement links TRBV3-1 (or the pseudogene TRBV3-2) to TRBJ2-1; a possible D gene is TRBD2 (6 bases). CDR1 and CDR2 from the germline V gene are LGHDT and YNNKEL (reference sequence). The CDR3 is 15 amino acids. Trimming took off 1 base at V and 8 bases at J, with 15 bases between the two ends. The CDR3 DNA sequence: TGTGCCAGCAGCCAAGGGGCTAGCGCTCTACATGAGCAGTTCTTC. Translation: CASSQGASALHEQFF.

This clone was observed once. This chain uses TRBV18 with TRBJ1-2, with TRBD1 identical over 10 bases. The CDR3 spans 17 residues. With V trimmed by 4 bases and J by 4 bases, 12 bases remained unmatched. The germline V gene encodes CDR1 KGHSH and CDR2 LQKENI. The CDR3, as DNA: TGTGCCAGCTCACGGGACAGGGGCCTCCCTCCCGTCTATGGCTACACCTTC. Its translation is CASSRDRGLPPVYGYTF.

The chain employs TRBV2 and TRBJ2-3, with 12 nucleotides matching TRBD2. The length of the CDR3 is 16 residues. The V and J ends lost 4 bases and 4 bases, in that order; junction bases with no gene match: 6. Germline V gives CDR1 SNHLY, CDR2 FYNNEI. As DNA, the CDR3 is TGTGCCAGCAGTGCTCTAGCGGGAGGGCCCCCAGATACGCAGTATTTT. It translates to CASSALAGGPPDTQYF.

The sample holds a few counts of this clone. The V call is TRBV5-1, the J call TRBJ1-1; no firm D call. Germline values: CDR1 SGHRS, CDR2 YFSETQ. The CDR3 has 15 residues. The germline V and J ends were trimmed by 0 bases and 0 bases, with 9 bases remaining between them. The CDR3 sequence is CASSLDPAMNTEAFF. The DNA for the CDR3 is TGCGCCAGCAGCTTGGATCCAGCGATGAACACTGAAGCTTTCTTT. The full variable domain, with the rest looked up from reference TRBV5-1 and TRBJ1-1, is KAGVTQTPRYLIKTRGQQVTLSCSPISGHRSVSWYQQTPGQGLQFLFEYFSETQRNKGNFPGRFSGRQFSNSRSEMNVSTLELGDSALYLCASSLDPAMNTEAFFGQGTRLTVV.

This clone occurred once. CDR3 region: CSANPETQYF. The CDR3 DNA reads as TGCAGTGCTAATCCCGAGACCCAGTACTTC. The chain couples TRBV20-1 to TRBJ2-5; unclear D gene. The CDR3 is 10 residues long. V dropped 4 bases and J dropped 5 bases, with 5 bases sitting between them. The germline V gene encodes CDR1 DFQATT and CDR2 SNEGSKA (reference sequence).